Each of the 20 T cell receptor beta chains below was sequenced from the same sample in a study of T cell responses to AZD1222 COVID-19 vaccine. The data were produced by immunoSEQ multiplex PCR, yet TCRdb's version contains in-frame clones alone and is incomplete. The table has more than 100,000 clones, almost 95% seen once. Sequencing was performed on peripheral blood, taken on day 0 of AZD1222 vaccination. Receptors were obtained from an adult in good health.

On this clone itself: Sequence at one end of the junction differs from germline and may be a read error. The chain employs TRBV19 and TRBJ1-1; D gene uncertain. CDR1 LNHDA and CDR2 SQIVND come from the germline V gene (reference sequence). This CDR3 is built from 15 residues. CDR3 loop: CASSSGRVMNIEAFF. The CDR3 DNA reads as TGTGCCAGTAGTAGCGGGAGGGTAATGAACATTGAAGCTTTCTTT.

This clone came up a few times. The rearrangement links TRBV7-6 to TRBJ2-1, with 7 bases identical to TRBD2. Trimming at V came to 4 bases and at J to 1 base, leaving 7 bases not matched to a gene. The CDR3 spans 16 residues. Germline V gene sequence: CDR1 SGHVS, CDR2 FNYEAQ. The CDR3 loop reads CASSSQTGGSYNEQFF. The DNA of the CDR3 is TGTGCCAGCAGCTCACAGACCGGGGGGTCCTACAATGAGCAGTTCTTC.

V is TRBV4-1 and J is TRBJ2-1; 7 nucleotides agree with TRBD1. Trimming removed 6 bases from V and 13 bases from J; junction bases left unmatched: 6. Germline loops: CDR1 MGHRA, CDR2 YSYEKL. CDR3 length equals 11 residues. CDR3 protein: CASRQGREQFF. The CDR3 bases are TGCGCCAGCAGACAGGGGAGAGAACAGTTCTTC.

The rearrangement links TRBV30 to TRBJ2-1, with 10 nucleotides matching TRBD2. With 5 bases clipped from V and 7 bases from J, the junction kept 11 bases outside the gene matches. The CDR3 spans 15 residues. CDR1 is GTSNPN, CDR2 SVGIG, per germline (reference sequence). CDR3 bases: TGTGCCTGGCTGAGGACTAGCGGAACGGGGAATGAGCAGTTCTTC. This encodes CAWLRTSGTGNEQFF.

The V call is TRBV3-1 (or the pseudogene TRBV3-2), the J call TRBJ2-2, with TRBD2 as a possible D gene (6 bases). Germline loops: CDR1 LGHDT, CDR2 YNNKEL (reference sequence). V gave up 4 bases and J gave up 4 bases, with 19 bases separating them. This CDR3 has 17 amino acids. CDR3 nucleotides: TGTGCCAGCAGCCGGCCGTGGGCGGGGAGTGGCACCGGGGAGCTGTTTTTT. Translated: CASSRPWAGSGTGELFF.

This rearrangement joins TRBV30 to TRBJ2-7; no firm D call. The CDR3 runs to 12 residues. Germline values: CDR1 GTSNPN, CDR2 SVGIG (reference sequence). V dropped 1 base and J dropped 1 base, with 5 bases sitting between them. The CDR3 nucleotides are TGTGCCTGGAGTGGGGCGTCCTACGAGCAGTACTTC. It codes for CAWSGASYEQYF.

The chain carries TRBV7-3 and TRBJ1-2; 9 nucleotides agree with TRBD1. CDR1 and CDR2 from the germline V gene are SGHTA and FQGTGA. V was clipped by 0 bases and J by 8 bases; unmatched bases: 7. CDR3 size: 15 residues. CDR3 in DNA: TGTGCCAGCAGCTTAACCAACACAGGGGGCGGGGGCTACACCTTC. It encodes CASSLTNTGGGGYTF.

V usage is TRBV24-1 and J usage is TRBJ1-2, with 7 bases matching TRBD1. The V gene's germline CDR1 is KGHDR and CDR2 SFDVKD. The trim removed 4 bases at V and 2 bases at J, leaving 9 bases unmatched. The CDR3 spans 16 residues. The CDR3 DNA reads TGTGCCACCAGTGACTCCCCTACGACAGGGAACTATGGCTACACCTTC. This gives the protein CATSDSPTTGNYGYTF.

This chain connects TRBV2 to TRBJ1-5; D unclear. The CDR3 spans 15 residues. V was clipped by 8 bases and J by 0 bases, with 14 bases between them. The germline CDR1 and CDR2 sequences are SNHLY and FYNNEI. The CDR3 region has the DNA TGTGCCAGCCGGGGAGACCTATATAGCAATCAGCCCCAGCATTTT. It yields the protein CASRGDLYSNQPQHF.

This chain connects TRBV4-3 to TRBJ1-2, with D unresolved. CDR3 length equals 15 residues. V was cut by 0 bases and J by 0 bases, with 8 bases left in between. Germline CDR1 and CDR2: LGHNA and YSLEER. The CDR3 reads CASSQEVVANYGYTF. CDR3 coding DNA: TGCGCCAGCAGCCAAGAGGTGGTTGCTAACTATGGCTACACCTTC.

The chain links TRBV5-4 to TRBJ2-7, with 11 bases lining up with TRBD2. Losses at the gene ends were 3 bases for V and 0 bases for J; bases not matched to a gene: 8. Germline CDR1 SGHNT, CDR2 YYREEE (reference sequence). The CDR3 is made up of 17 amino acids. CDR3 coding DNA: TGTGCCAGCAGCTCCGGGACTAGCGGAACCCTCTCCTACGAGCAGTACGTC. This sequence encodes CASSSGTSGTLSYEQYV.

The sample holds one count of this clone. This chain uses TRBV24-1 with TRBJ1-5; a weak D match, TRBD1 (6 bases). Germline loops: CDR1 KGHDR, CDR2 SFDVKD. The ends were cut back, 4 bases at V and 2 bases at J, with 11 bases in the middle. The CDR3 runs to 15 residues. The CDR3 sequence is CATSDPSGGNQPQHF. For the CDR3, the DNA is TGTGCCACCAGTGACCCCTCAGGGGGCAATCAGCCCCAGCATTTT.

V and J are TRBV2 and TRBJ2-7; D gene unclear. The length of the CDR3 is 11 residues. Germline V CDR1 and CDR2: SNHLY, FYNNEI. V was pared by 4 bases and J by 0 bases, with 1 base between. The CDR3 nucleotides read TGTGCCAGCAGTGCCTCCTACGAGCAGTACTTC. Translating gives CASSASYEQYF.

J is TRBJ1-4 and V is TRBV7-2, with D tentatively TRBD1 (5 bases). V was cut by 1 base and J by 0 bases, with 9 bases left in between. There are 16 residues in the CDR3. Germline CDR1 and CDR2: SGHTA and FQGNSA. The CDR3 here is CASSLVGVSTNEKLFF. CDR3 in DNA: TGTGCCAGCAGCTTAGTAGGGGTGTCAACTAATGAAAAACTGTTTTTT. The whole variable domain, filled in from reference TRBV7-2 and TRBJ1-4, reads GAGVSQSPSNKVTEKGKDVELRCDPISGHTALYWYRQSLGQGLEFLIYFQGNSAPDKSGLPSDRFSAERTGGSVSTLTIQRTQQEDSAVYLCASSLVGVSTNEKLFFGSGTQLSVL.

V gene TRBV5-5 combines with J gene TRBJ1-2, with D perhaps TRBD1 (5 bases). CDR1 is SGHKS, CDR2 YYEKEE, per germline (reference sequence). Deletions cut 0 bases from V and 4 bases from J, with 10 bases between. The CDR3 runs 14 residues. The CDR3 sequence: CASSLGAGSYGYTF. The CDR3 DNA reads as TGTGCCAGCAGCTTGGGAGCAGGGAGCTATGGCTACACCTTC.

This clone was observed a single time. The chain joins TRBV7-9 to TRBJ1-5; D unresolved. Trimming removed 3 bases at V and 8 bases at J, with 11 bases between. Germline V lookup: CDR1 SEHNR, CDR2 FQNEAQ (reference sequence). This CDR3 has 13 amino acids. The CDR3 spells CASSFSGWEPQHF. CDR3 DNA sequence: TGTGCCAGCAGCTTTAGCGGTTGGGAGCCCCAGCATTTT.

The gene calls are TRBV5-4 and TRBJ2-1, with 7 nucleotides matching TRBD2. This CDR3 has 15 residues. J lost 4 bases, V lost 2 bases, and 6 bases had no gene match. CDR1 and CDR2 from the germline V gene are SGHNT and YYREEE (reference sequence). CDR3 bases: TGTGCCAGCAGCTTAAGTCCAGCGGGATACAATGAGCAGTTCTTC. Encoded protein: CASSLSPAGYNEQFF.

The CDR3 nucleotides are TGCGCCAGCAGGGTGGGCATGAACACTGAAGCTTTCTTT. It specifies CASRVGMNTEAFF. The chain employs TRBV5-1 and TRBJ1-1; D is unresolved. CDR3 length: 13 residues. V was trimmed by 5 bases and J by 0 bases, leaving 8 bases between them. Per germline, CDR1 SGHRS and CDR2 YFSETQ.

CDR3 DNA: TGTGCCAGCAGCGTAGTGTTCCAGTCCGAAGCTTTCTTT. This codes for CASSVVFQSEAFF. The chain links TRBV9 to TRBJ1-1; D ambiguous. This CDR3 comprises 13 residues. Germline V lookup: CDR1 SGDLS, CDR2 YYNGEE. Trimming left V 0 bases short and J 8 bases short, with 11 bases between.

This chain uses TRBV5-1 with TRBJ1-4; weak D call: TRBD1 (5 bases). Trimming cost V 5 bases and J 4 bases, with 12 bases left between them. Germline loops: CDR1 SGHRS, CDR2 YFSETQ. The CDR3 has 14 amino acids. The CDR3 loop is CASRSGTVNEKLFF. The CDR3, as DNA: TGCGCCAGCAGGTCCGGGACGGTTAATGAAAAACTGTTTTTT.